The clone carrying this T cell receptor beta chain has only a few counts. Its antigen is unknown. This entry is derived from a study of OX40 agonist ivuxolimab in advanced cancers. Study background: Patients undergoing dose escalation presented with hepatocellular carcinoma, melanoma, renal cell or head and neck cancer. Whole-study findings and limits: Clones of CD4+ and CD8+ blood T cells grew by week 6 at doses of 0.1 to 3.0 mg/kg.

The protocol was immunoSEQ multiplex PCR, while the TCRdb copy is restricted to in-frame clones and leaves out a portion. The data hold about 43,000 clones, with about 91% observed a single time. This CDR3 region has 13 residues. Germline V CDR1 and CDR2: SEHNR, FQNEAQ (reference sequence). The trim removed 0 bases at V and 11 bases at J, leaving 5 bases unmatched. The rearrangement links TRBV7-9 to TRBJ2-3, with TRBD1 matching over 7 bases. The TCR originated in an adult with an advanced solid tumor such as melanoma, head and neck, liver or kidney cancer. The source material was CD4+ or CD8+ T cells sorted from blood, sampled in a trial of the OX40 agonist ivuxolimab. CDR3 loop: CASSLATGKEQYF. CDR3 nucleotides: TGTGCCAGCAGCTTAGCGACAGGGAAGGAGCAGTATTTT. The entire variable domain, with the rest obtained from reference TRBV7-9 and TRBJ2-3, is as follows: DTGVSQNPRHKITKRGQNVTFRCDPISEHNRLYWYRQTLGQGPEFLTYFQNEAQLEKSRLLSDRFSAERPKGSFSTLEIQRTEQGDSAMYLCASSLATGKEQYFGPGTRLTVL.